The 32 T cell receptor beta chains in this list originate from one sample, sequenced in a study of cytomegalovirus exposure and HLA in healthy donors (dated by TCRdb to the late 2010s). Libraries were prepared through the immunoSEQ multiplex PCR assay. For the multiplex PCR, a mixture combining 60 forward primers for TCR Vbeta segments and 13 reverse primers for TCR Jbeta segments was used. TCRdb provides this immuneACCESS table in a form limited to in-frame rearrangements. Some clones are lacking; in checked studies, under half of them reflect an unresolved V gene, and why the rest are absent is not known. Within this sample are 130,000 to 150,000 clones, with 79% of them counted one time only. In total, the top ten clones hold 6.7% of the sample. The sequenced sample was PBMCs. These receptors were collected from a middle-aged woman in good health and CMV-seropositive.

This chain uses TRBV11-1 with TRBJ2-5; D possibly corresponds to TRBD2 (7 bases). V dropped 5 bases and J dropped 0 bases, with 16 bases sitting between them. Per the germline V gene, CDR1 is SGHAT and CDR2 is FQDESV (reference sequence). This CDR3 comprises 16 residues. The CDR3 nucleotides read TGTGCCAGCAGCCCCTCACGGGGGGCCGACCAAGAGACCCAGTACTTC. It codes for CASSPSRGADQETQYF. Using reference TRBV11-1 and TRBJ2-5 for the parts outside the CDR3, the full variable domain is EAEVAQSPRYKITEKSQAVAFWCDPISGHATLYWYRQILGQGPELLVQFQDESVVDDSQLPKDRFSAERLKGVDSTLKIQPAELGDSAMYLCASSPSRGADQETQYFGPGTRLLVL.

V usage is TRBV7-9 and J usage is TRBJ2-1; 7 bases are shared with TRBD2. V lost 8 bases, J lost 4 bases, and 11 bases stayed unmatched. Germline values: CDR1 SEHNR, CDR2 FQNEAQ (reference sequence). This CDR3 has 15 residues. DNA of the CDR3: TGTGCCAGCGGCCCTCCCCGGGAGGCTTACAATGAGCAGTTCTTC. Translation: CASGPPREAYNEQFF.

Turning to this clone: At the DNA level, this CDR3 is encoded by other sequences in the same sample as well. CDR3 coding DNA: TGCGCCAGCAGCTTAGGGGACTCCAGGGATACGCAGTATTTT. It specifies CASSLGDSRDTQYF. The rearrangement joins TRBV5-1 to TRBJ2-3; D might be TRBD2 (6 bases). Germline V gene lookup returns CDR1 SGHRS and CDR2 YFSETQ. The CDR3 contains 14 residues. V was pared by 2 bases and J by 6 bases, with 13 bases between.

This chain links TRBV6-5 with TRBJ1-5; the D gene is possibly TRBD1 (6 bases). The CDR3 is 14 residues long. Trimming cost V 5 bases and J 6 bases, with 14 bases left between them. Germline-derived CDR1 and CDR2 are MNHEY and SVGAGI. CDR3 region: CASSDYRDPQPQHF. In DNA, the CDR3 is TGTGCCAGCAGTGATTACAGGGATCCTCAGCCCCAGCATTTT.

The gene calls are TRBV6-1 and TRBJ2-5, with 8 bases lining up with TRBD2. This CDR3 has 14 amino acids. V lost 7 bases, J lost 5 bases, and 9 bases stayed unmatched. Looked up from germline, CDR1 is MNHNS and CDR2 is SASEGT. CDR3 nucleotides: TGTGCCAGCAATCCCCGCGGGGGGTGGGAGACCCAGTACTTC. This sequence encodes CASNPRGGWETQYF.

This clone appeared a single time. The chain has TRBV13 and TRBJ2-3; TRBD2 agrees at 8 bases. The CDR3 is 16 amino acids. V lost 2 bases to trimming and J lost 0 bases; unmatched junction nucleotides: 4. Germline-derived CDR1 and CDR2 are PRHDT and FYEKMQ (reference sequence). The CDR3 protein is CASSLLKRGSTDTQYF. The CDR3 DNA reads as TGTGCCAGCAGCTTACTTAAGCGGGGGAGCACAGATACGCAGTATTTT. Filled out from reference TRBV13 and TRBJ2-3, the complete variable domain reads AAGVIQSPRHLIKEKRETATLKCYPIPRHDTVYWYQQGPGQDPQFLISFYEKMQSDKGSIPDRFSAQQFSDYHSELNMSSLELGDSALYFCASSLLKRGSTDTQYFGPGTRLTVL.

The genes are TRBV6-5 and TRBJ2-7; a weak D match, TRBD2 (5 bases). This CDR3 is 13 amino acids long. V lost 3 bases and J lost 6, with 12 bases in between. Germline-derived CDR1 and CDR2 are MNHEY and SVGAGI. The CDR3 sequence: CASSYAGWVEQYF. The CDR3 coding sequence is TGTGCCAGCAGTTATGCGGGCTGGGTCGAGCAGTACTTC.

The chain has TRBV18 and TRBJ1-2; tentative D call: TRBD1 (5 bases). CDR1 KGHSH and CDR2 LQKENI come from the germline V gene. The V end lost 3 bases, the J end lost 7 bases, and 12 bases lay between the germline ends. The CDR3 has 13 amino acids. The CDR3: CASSPPQGGGYTF. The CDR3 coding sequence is TGTGCCAGCTCACCCCCCCAGGGCGGTGGCTACACCTTC.

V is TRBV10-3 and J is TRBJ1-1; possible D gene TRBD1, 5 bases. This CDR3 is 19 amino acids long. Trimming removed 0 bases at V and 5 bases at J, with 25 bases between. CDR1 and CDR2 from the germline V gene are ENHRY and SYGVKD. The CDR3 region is CAISESTRLRGTPGTEAFF. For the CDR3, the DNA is TGTGCCATCAGTGAGTCAACCAGGTTACGGGGGACCCCGGGTACTGAAGCTTTCTTT.

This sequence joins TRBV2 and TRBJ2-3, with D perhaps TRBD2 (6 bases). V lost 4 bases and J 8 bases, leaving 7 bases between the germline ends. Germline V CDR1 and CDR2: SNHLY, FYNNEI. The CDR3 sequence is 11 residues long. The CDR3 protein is CASSVGGTQYF. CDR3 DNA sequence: TGTGCCAGCAGTGTGGGGGGTACGCAGTATTTT. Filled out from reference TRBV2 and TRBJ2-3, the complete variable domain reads EPEVTQTPSHQVTQMGQEVILRCVPISNHLYFYWYRQILGQKVEFLVSFYNNEISEKSEIFDDQFSVERPDGSNFTLKIRSTKLEDSAMYFCASSVGGTQYFGPGTRLTVL.

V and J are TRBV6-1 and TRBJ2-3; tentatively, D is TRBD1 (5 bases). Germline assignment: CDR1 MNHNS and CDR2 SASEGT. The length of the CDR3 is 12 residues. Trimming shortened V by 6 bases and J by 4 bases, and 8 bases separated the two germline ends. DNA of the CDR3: TGTGCCAGCAGCATCAGGGCAGATACGCAGTATTTT. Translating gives CASSIRADTQYF.

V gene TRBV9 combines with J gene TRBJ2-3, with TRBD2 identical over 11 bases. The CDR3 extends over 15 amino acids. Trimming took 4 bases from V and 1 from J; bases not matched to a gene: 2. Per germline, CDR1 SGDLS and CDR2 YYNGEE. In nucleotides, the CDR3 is TGTGCCAGCAGCCCGGGACTAGCGGGCACAGATACGCAGTATTTT. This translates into CASSPGLAGTDTQYF.

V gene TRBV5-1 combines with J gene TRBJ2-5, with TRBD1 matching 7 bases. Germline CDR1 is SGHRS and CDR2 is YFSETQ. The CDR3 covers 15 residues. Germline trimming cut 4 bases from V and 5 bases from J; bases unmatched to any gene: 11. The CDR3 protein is CASSHGTGVRETQYF. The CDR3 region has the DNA TGCGCCAGCAGCCATGGTACAGGGGTGAGGGAGACCCAGTACTTC.

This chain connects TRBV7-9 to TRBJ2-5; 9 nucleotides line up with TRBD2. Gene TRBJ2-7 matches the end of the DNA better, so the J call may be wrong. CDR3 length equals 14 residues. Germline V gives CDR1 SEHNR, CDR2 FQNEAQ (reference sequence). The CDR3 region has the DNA TGTGCCAGCAGCTTTGGTAGCGGGGGCTACGAGCAGTACTTC. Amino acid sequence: CASSFGSGGYEQYF.

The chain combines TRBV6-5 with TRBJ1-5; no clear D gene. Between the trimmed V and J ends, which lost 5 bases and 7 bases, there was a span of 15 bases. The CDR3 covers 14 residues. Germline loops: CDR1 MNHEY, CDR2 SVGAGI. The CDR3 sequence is CASSESGFRQPQHF. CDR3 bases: TGTGCCAGCAGTGAATCGGGGTTCAGGCAGCCCCAGCATTTT.

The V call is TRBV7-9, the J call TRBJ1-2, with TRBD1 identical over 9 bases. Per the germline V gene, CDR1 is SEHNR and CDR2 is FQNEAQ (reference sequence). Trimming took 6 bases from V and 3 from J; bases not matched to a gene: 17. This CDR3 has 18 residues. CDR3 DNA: TGTGCCAGCAGGGGGGGACAGGGCCCAATAACGCAGGACTATGGCTACACCTTC. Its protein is CASRGGQGPITQDYGYTF.

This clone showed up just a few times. DNA of the CDR3: TGCAGTGCTAGCACAGGGGATAGCTACACCTTC. It codes for CSASTGDSYTF. The V gene is TRBV20-1, the J gene TRBJ1-2, with 7 positions matching TRBD1. Germline CDR1 reads DFQATT; CDR2 reads SNEGSKA (reference sequence). The trim removed 3 bases at V and 9 bases at J, leaving 4 bases unmatched. CDR3 size: 11 residues.

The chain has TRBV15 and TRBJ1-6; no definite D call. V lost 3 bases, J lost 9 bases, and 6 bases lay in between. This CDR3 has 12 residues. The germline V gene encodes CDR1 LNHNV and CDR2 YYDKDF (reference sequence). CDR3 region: CATSSGFSPLHF. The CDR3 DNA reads TGTGCCACCAGCAGCGGTTTTTCACCCCTCCACTTT.

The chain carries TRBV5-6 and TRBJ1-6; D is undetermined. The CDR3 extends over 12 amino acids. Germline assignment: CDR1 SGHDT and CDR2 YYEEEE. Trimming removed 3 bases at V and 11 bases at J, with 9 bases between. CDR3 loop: CASSSRVPPLHF. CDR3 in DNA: TGTGCCAGCAGCTCAAGAGTACCACCCCTCCACTTT. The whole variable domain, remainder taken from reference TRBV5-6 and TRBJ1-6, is DAGVTQSPTHLIKTRGQQVTLRCSPKSGHDTVSWYQQALGQGPQFIFQYYEEEERQRGNFPDRFSGHQFPNYSSELNVNALLLGDSALYLCASSSRVPPLHFGNGTRLTVT.

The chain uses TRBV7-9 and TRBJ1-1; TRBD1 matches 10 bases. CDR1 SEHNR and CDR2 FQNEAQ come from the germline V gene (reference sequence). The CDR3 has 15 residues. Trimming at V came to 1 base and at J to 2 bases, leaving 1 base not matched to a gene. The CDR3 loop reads CASSLGDRGNTEAFF. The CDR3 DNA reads TGTGCCAGCAGCTTAGGGGACAGGGGCAACACTGAAGCTTTCTTT.

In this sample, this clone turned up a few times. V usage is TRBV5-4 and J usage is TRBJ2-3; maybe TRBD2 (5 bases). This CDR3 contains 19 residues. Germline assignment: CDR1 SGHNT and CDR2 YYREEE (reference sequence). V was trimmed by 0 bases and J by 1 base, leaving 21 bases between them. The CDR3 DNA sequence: TGTGCCAGCAGCTTGGGGGGTAGTGGTAGCGCCGTCCGCACAGATACGCAGTATTTT. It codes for CASSLGGSGSAVRTDTQYF.

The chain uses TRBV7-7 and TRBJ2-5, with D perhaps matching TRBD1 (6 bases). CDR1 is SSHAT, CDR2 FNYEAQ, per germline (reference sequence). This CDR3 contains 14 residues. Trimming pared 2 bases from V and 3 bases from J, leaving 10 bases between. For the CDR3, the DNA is TGTGCCAGCAGCTTAAACCAGGGGAAAGAGACCCAGTACTTC. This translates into CASSLNQGKETQYF.

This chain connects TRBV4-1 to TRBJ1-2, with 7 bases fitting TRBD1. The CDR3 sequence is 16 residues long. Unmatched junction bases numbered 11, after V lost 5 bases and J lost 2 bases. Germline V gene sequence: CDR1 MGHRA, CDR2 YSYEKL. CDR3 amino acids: CASSTDPIRGNYGYTF. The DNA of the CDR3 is TGCGCCAGCAGCACGGACCCCATCAGGGGGAACTATGGCTACACCTTC.

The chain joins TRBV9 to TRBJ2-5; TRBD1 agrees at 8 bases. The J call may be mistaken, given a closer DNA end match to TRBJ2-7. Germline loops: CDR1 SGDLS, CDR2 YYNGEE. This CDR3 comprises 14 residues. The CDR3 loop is CASSVGQGAYEQYF. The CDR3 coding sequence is TGTGCCAGCAGCGTCGGACAGGGAGCCTACGAGCAGTACTTC.

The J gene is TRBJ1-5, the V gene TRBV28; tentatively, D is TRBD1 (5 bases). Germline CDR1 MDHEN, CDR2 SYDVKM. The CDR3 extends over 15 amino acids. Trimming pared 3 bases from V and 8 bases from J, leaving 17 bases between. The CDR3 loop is CASSFLGVLDEPQHF. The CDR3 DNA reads TGTGCCAGCAGTTTTCTAGGGGTCCTTGATGAGCCCCAGCATTTT.

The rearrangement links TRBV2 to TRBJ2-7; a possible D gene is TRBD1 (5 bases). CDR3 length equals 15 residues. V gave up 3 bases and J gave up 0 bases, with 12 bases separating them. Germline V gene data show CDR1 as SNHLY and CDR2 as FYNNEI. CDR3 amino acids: CASSELSGPSYEQYF. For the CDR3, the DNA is TGTGCCAGCAGTGAGTTGTCAGGGCCCTCCTACGAGCAGTACTTC.

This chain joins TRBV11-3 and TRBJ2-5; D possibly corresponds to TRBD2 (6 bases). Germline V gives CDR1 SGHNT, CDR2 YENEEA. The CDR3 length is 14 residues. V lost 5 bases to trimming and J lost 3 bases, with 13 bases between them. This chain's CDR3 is CASSTGTDKETQYF. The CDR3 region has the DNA TGTGCCAGCAGCACCGGGACTGACAAAGAGACCCAGTACTTC.

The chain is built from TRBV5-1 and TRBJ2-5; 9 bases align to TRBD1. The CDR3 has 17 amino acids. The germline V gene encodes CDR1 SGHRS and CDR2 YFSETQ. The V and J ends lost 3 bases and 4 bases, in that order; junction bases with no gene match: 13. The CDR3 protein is CASSWGTGSLGRETQYF. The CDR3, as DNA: TGCGCCAGCAGCTGGGGGACAGGGTCCCTCGGACGAGAGACCCAGTACTTC.

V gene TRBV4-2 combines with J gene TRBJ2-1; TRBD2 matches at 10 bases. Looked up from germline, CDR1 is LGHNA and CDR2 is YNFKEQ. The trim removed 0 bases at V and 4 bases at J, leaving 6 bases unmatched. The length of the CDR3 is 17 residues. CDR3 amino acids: CASSQERSGGVYNEQFF. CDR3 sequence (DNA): TGTGCCAGCAGCCAAGAACGGAGCGGGGGGGTATACAATGAGCAGTTCTTC.

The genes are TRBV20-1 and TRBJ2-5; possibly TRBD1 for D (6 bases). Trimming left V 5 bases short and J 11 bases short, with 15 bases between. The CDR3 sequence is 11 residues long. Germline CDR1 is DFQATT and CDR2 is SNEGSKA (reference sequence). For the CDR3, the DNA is TGCAGTGCTCCCGGACCAGGGGAGCAGTACTTC. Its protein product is CSAPGPGEQYF.

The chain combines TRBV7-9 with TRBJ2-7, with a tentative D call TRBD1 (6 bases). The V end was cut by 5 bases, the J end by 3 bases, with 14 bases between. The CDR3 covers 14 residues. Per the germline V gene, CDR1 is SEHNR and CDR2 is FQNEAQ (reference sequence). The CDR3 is CASSHPDSLYEQYF. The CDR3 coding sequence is TGTGCCAGCAGCCACCCGGACAGTCTCTACGAGCAGTACTTC.

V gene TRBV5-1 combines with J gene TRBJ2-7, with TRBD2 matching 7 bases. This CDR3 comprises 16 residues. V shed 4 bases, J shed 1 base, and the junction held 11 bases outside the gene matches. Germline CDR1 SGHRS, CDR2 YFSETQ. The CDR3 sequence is CASSLWKRGGSYEQYF. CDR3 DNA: TGCGCCAGCAGCCTCTGGAAAAGGGGAGGGTCCTACGAGCAGTACTTC.